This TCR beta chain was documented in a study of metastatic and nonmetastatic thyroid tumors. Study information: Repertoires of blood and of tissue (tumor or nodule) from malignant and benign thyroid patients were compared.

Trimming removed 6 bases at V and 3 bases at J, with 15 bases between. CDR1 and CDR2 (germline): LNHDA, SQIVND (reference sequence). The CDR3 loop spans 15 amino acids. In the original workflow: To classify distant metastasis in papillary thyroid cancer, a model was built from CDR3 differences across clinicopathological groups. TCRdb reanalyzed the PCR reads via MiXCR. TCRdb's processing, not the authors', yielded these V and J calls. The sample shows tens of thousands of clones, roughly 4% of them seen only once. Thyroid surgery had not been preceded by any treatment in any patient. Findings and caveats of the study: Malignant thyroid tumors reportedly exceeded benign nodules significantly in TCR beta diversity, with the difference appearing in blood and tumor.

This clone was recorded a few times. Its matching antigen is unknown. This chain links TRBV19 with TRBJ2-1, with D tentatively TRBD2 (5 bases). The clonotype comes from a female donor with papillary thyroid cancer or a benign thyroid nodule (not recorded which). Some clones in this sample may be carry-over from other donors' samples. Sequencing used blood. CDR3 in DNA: TGTGCCAGTAGATCGATAGGGAGATACTACAATGAGCAGTTCTTC. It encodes CASRSIGRYYNEQFF.